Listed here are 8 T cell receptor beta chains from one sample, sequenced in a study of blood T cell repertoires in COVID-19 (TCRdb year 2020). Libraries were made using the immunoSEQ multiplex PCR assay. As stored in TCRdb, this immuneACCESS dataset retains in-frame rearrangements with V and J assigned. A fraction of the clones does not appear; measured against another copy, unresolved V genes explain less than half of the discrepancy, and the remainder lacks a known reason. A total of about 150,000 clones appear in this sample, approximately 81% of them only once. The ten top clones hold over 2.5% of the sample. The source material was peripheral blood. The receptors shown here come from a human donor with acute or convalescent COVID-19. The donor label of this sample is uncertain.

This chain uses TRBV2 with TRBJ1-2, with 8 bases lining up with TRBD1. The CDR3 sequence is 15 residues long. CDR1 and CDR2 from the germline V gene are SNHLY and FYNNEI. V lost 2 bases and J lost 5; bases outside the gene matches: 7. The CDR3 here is CASSERQGSGYGYTF. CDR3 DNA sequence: TGTGCCAGCAGTGAACGACAGGGGAGCGGGTATGGCTACACCTTC.

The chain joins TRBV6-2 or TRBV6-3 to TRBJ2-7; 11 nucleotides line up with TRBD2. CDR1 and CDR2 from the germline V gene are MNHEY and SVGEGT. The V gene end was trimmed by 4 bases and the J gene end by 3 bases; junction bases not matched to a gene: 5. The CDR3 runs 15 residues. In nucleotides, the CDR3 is TGTGCCAGCAGTTCATCCCTAGCGGGGGGCTACGAGCAGTACTTC. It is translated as CASSSSLAGGYEQYF.

In DNA form, the CDR3 reads TGCGCCAGCAGCTCACAGGGGGCTGGCACTGAAGCTTTCTTT. Residues: CASSSQGAGTEAFF. The chain joins TRBV5-1 to TRBJ1-1, with 9 bases identical to TRBD1. Germline-derived CDR1 and CDR2 are SGHRS and YFSETQ. CDR3 length equals 14 residues. V lost 3 bases to trimming and J lost 4 bases; unmatched junction nucleotides: 4.

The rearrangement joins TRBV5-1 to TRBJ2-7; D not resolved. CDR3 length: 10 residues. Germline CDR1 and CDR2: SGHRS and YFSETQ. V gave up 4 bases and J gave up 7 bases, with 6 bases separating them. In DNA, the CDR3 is TGCGCCAGCAGCCAGGAAGAGCAGTACGTC. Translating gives CASSQEEQYV.

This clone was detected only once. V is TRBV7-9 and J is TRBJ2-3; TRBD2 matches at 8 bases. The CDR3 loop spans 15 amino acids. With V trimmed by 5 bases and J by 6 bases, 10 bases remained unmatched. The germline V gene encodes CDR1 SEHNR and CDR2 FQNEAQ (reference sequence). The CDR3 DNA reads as TGTGCCAGCAGCCCACTAGCGGATGGCCCCGATACGCAGTATTTT. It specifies CASSPLADGPDTQYF.

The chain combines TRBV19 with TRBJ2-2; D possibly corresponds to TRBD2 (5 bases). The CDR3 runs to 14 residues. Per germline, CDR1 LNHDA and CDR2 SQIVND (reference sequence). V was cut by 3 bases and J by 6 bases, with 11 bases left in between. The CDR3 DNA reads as TGTGCCAGTAGTATCAAACTAGGCCCCGGGGAGCTGTTTTTT. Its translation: CASSIKLGPGELFF.

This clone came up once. The CDR3 here is CAISDPQGSNQPQHF. The CDR3, as DNA: TGTGCCATCAGTGACCCCCAGGGGTCGAATCAGCCCCAGCATTTT. The chain couples TRBV10-3 to TRBJ1-5; a weak D match, TRBD1 (6 bases). Trimming shortened V by 3 bases and J by 4 bases, and 13 bases separated the two germline ends. This CDR3 comprises 15 residues. Looked up from germline, CDR1 is ENHRY and CDR2 is SYGVKD.

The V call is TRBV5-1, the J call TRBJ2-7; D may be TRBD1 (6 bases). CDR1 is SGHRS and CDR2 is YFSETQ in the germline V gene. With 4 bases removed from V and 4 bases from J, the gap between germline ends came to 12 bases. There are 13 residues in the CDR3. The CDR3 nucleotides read TGCGCCAGCAGCCTGGACAGCAGGTACGAGCAGTACTTC. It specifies CASSLDSRYEQYF.